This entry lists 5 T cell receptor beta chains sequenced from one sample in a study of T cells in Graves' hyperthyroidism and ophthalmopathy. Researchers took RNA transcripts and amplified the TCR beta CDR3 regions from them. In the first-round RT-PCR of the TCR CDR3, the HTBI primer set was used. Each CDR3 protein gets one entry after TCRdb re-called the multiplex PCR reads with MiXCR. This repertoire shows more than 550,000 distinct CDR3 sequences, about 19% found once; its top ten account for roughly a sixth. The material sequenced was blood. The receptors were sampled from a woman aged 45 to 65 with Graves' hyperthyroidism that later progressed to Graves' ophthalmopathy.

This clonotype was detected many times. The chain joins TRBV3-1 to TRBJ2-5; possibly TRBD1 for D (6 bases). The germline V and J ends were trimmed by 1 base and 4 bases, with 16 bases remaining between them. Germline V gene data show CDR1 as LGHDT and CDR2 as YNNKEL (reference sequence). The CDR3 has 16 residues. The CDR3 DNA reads TGTGCCAGCAGCCAAGCCGCAGGGGCGAGGGCAGAGACCCAGTACTTC. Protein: CASSQAAGARAETQYF.

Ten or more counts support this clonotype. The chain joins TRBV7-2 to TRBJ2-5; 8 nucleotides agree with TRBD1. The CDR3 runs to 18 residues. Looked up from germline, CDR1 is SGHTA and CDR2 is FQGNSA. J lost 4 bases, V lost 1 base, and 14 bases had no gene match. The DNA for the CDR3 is TGTGCCAGCAGCTTAGATGCAGGGGGCCCCTTAAGCGGAGAGACCCAGTACTTC. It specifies CASSLDAGGPLSGETQYF.

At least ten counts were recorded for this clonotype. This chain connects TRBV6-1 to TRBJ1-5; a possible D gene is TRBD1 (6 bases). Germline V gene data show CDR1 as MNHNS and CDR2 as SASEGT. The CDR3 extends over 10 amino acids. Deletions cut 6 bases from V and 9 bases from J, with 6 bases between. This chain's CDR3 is CASRGGPQHF. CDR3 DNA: TGTGCCAGCAGAGGGGGGCCCCAGCATTTT.

The CDR3 reads CASSSSQGSYEKLFF. CDR3 in DNA: TGTGCCAGCAGTTCATCGCAGGGTTCTTATGAAAAACTGTTTTTT. The chain uses TRBV6-9 and TRBJ1-4; weak D call: TRBD1 (5 bases). This CDR3 is 15 amino acids long. Germline V gene lookup returns CDR1 MNHGY and CDR2 SVAAGI. Deletions cut 4 bases from V and 6 bases from J, with 15 bases between.

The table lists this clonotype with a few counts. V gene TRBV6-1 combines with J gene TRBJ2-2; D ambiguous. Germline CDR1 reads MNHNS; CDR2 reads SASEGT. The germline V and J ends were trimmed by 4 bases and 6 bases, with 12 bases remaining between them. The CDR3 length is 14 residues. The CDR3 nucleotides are TGTGCCAGCAGTGGGTCCTGGGGTTCCGGGGAGCTGTTTTTT. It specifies CASSGSWGSGELFF.